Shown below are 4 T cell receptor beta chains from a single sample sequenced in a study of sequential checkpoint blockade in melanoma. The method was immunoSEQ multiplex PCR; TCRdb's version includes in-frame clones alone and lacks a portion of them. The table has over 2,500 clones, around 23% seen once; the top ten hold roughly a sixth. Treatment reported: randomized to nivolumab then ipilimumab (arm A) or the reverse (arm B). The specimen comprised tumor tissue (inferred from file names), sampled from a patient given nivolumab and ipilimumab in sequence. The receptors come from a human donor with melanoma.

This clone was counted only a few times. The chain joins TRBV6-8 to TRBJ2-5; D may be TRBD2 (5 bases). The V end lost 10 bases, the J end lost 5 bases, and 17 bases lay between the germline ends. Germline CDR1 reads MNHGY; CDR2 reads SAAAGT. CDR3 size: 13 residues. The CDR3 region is CAIRSPRGETQYF. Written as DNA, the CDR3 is TGTGCCATCAGGTCCCCAAGAGGGGAGACCCAGTACTTC.

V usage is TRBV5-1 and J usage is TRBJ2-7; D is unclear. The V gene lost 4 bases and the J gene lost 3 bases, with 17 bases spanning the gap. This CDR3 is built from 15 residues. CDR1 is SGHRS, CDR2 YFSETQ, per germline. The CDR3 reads CASSLTSAGLYEQYF. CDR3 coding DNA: TGCGCCAGCAGCCTGACGAGCGCCGGGCTCTACGAGCAGTACTTC.

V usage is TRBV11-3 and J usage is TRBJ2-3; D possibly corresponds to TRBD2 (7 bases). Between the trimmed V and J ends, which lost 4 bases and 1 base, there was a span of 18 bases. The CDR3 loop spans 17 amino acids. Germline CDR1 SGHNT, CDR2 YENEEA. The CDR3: CASSSGAGAVGTDTQYF. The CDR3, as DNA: TGTGCCAGCAGCTCTGGGGCGGGGGCCGTGGGCACAGATACGCAGTATTTT. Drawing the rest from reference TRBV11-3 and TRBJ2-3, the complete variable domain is EAGVVQSPRYKIIEKKQPVAFWCNPISGHNTLYWYLQNLGQGPELLIRYENEEAVDDSQLPKDRFSAERLKGVDSTLKIQPAELGDSAVYLCASSSGAGAVGTDTQYFGPGTRLTVL.

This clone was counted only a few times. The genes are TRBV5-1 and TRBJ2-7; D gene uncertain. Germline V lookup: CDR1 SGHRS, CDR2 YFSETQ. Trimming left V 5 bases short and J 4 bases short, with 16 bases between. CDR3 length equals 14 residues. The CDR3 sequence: CASRVADGPYEQYF. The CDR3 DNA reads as TGCGCCAGCAGGGTGGCCGACGGCCCATACGAGCAGTACTTC.